The 4 T cell receptor beta chains below come from one sample, sequenced in a study of cytomegalovirus exposure and HLA in healthy donors. The PCR had 60 Vbeta and 13 Jbeta primers. Profiling relied on immunoSEQ multiplex PCR, and the TCRdb table lists in-frame clones only, not all of them. The sample consists of 200,000 or so clones, roughly 80% of them appearing once. The material sequenced was PBMCs. These receptors came from a man aged 50 or older in good health and CMV-seronegative.

The chain uses TRBV5-1 and TRBJ2-6; D unclear. CDR1 and CDR2 from the germline V gene are SGHRS and YFSETQ. V dropped 0 bases and J dropped 2 bases, with 9 bases sitting between them. The CDR3 spans 16 residues. CDR3 sequence: CASSLGRSTGANVLTF. As DNA, the CDR3 is TGCGCCAGCAGCTTGGGCCGGAGTACTGGGGCCAACGTCCTGACTTTC. Full variable domain (remainder filled in from reference TRBV5-1 and TRBJ2-6): KAGVTQTPRYLIKTRGQQVTLSCSPISGHRSVSWYQQTPGQGLQFLFEYFSETQRNKGNFPGRFSGRQFSNSRSEMNVSTLELGDSALYLCASSLGRSTGANVLTFGAGSRLTVL.

The gene calls are TRBV2 and TRBJ2-7; 8 positions agree with TRBD2. The CDR3 is 14 amino acids. The V gene end was trimmed by 5 bases and the J gene end by 6 bases; junction bases not matched to a gene: 9. Germline CDR1 and CDR2: SNHLY and FYNNEI. CDR3 coding DNA: TGTGCCAGCAGTACCGGGACTAGAGGCGGCGAGCAGTACTTC. It codes for CASSTGTRGGEQYF.

Remarks on this clone: The junction differs from germline at one of its ends, possibly a read error. The chain has TRBV7-9 and TRBJ2-2; 7 nucleotides line up with TRBD1. The CDR3 spans 16 residues. The germline gives CDR1 SEHNR, CDR2 FQNEAQ (reference sequence). For the CDR3, the DNA is TGTTCCAGCAGCCGCTACACAGGGGAAGGCACCGGGGAGCTGTTTTTT. It codes for CSSSRYTGEGTGELFF.

CDR3 residues: CASSRGITYEQYF. As DNA, the CDR3 is TGTGCCAGCAGCCGAGGGATTACCTACGAGCAGTACTTC. The chain uses TRBV7-3 and TRBJ2-7, with TRBD2 as a possible D gene (5 bases). The CDR3 sequence is 13 residues long. Germline V gene data show CDR1 as SGHTA and CDR2 as FQGTGA. The ends were cut back, 5 bases at V and 2 bases at J, with 10 bases in the middle.